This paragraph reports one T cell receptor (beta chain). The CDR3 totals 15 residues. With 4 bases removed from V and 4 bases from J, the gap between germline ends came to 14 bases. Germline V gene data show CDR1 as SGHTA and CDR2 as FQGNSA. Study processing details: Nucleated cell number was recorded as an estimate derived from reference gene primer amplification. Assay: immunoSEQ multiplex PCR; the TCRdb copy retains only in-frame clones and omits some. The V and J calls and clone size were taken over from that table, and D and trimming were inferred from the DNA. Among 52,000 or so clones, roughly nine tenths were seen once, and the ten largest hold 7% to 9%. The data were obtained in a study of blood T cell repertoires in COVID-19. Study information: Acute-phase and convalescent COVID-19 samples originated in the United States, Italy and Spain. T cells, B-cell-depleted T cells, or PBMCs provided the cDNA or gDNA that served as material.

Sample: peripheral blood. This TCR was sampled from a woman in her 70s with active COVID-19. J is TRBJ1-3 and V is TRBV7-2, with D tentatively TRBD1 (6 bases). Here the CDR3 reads CASSWLQGLGNTIYF. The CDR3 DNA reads TGTGCCAGCAGCTGGCTACAGGGTTTAGGAAACACCATATATTTT.